The present T cell receptor beta chain was sequenced within a study of CD8+CD57+ T cells in acquired aplastic anemia. Genomic DNA was employed as the template in profiling TCR beta VDJ and CDR3. MiXCR, run by TCRdb on the reads, gives a single entry per CDR3 protein. The sample contains roughly 500,000 distinct CDR3 sequences, about a third of which appear only once. The CDR3 is made up of 14 amino acids. Per germline, CDR1 DFQATT and CDR2 SNEGSKA (reference sequence). After removal of 2 bases from V and 3 bases from J, the junction contained 6 bases not matched to a gene. In patients chosen for sequencing, flow cytometry had shown CD8+CD57+ cell expansion. There are many counts of this clonotype.

This sequence was found in a human donor with aplastic anemia. This chain connects TRBV20-1 to TRBJ2-7, with TRBD1 matching over 8 bases. Sample: sorted CD4+, CD8+, or CD8+CD57+ T cells (not recorded which) from PBMCs. This chain's CDR3 is CSARPRGRVYEQYF. CDR3 coding DNA: TGCAGTGCTAGACCCAGGGGGCGAGTCTACGAGCAGTACTTC.